The clone carrying this TCR beta chain came up a few times. Its antigen is currently unknown. Using immunoSEQ multiplex PCR, the repertoire was profiled, and TCRdb retains in-frame clones only, with some absent. This table has approximately 10,000 clones, 89% appearing once. This entry is derived from a study of T cell clonotyping in hematopoietic cell transplantation. Whole-study findings and limits: At the given depth, recipient repertoires were over 95% de novo clonotypes. Pathologically expanded recipient clonotypes increased progressively from day 30 to day 180 as diversity fell. No sorting was done, leaving CD4 and CD8 contributions mixed.

Looked up from germline, CDR1 is SGHTA and CDR2 is FQGTGA. Unmatched junction bases numbered 0, after V lost 1 base and J lost 5 bases. The CDR3 spans 13 residues. Sequencing was performed on peripheral blood mononuclear cells. The TCR originated in a human donor who either received an allogeneic hematopoietic cell transplant for a myeloid malignancy or was a related donor (not recorded which). Some clones in this sample may be carry-over from other donors' samples. The rearrangement links TRBV7-3 to TRBJ2-3; 7 bases map to TRBD2. The CDR3 protein is CASSLKRGDTQYF. The CDR3 coding sequence is TGTGCCAGCAGCTTAAAGCGGGGAGATACGCAGTATTTT.